This is a list of T cell receptor beta chains from one sample in a study of CD8 T cells in ankylosing spondylitis. MiXCR was run by TCRdb on the 5' RACE reads, yielding one entry per CDR3 protein. The table has about 170,000 distinct CDR3 sequences, around 17% seen once. The sample taken for sequencing was blood, either unsorted or a sorted T cell fraction (not recorded which). All receptors come from a male donor with ankylosing spondylitis or in good health (not recorded which). Both conserved end residues are part of each CDR3. A D gene is named only where the DNA matches it firmly. Expanded clones get a size class; other rows say once, few or many, or leave the size out.

D,J,length,V,size,CDR3,DNA
-,TRBJ2-2,15,TRBV14,-,CASSQDYGGTGELFF,TGTGCCAGCAGCCAAGATTACGGAGGCACCGGGGAGCTGTTTTTT
TRBD2,TRBJ2-1,15,TRBV19,few,CASSITSGVYNEQFF,TGTGCCAGTAGTATAACTAGCGGGGTCTACAATGAGCAGTTCTTC
-,TRBJ2-5,14,TRBV7-3,few,CASSLGFPGETQYF,TGTGCCAGCAGCTTAGGGTTTCCAGGAGAGACCCAGTACTTC
-,TRBJ2-7,14,TRBV3-1,many,CASSPRDRLGEQYF,TGTGCCAGCAGCCCCAGGGACCGTCTAGGGGAGCAGTACTTC
TRBD2,TRBJ2-5,16,TRBV20-1,-,CSARRLAGEEQETQYF,TGCAGTGCTAGGAGGCTAGCGGGAGAGGAGCAAGAGACCCAGTACTTC
TRBD2,TRBJ2-1,14,TRBV20-1,many,CSASSLAGGRRQFF,TGCAGTGCTAGTAGCCTAGCGGGAGGGCGCAGGCAGTTCTTC
-,TRBJ1-2,17,TRBV7-8,-,CASSPLRPSELNYGYTF,TGTGCCAGCAGCCCTCTCCGTCCATCGGAGCTTAACTATGGCTACACCTTC
-,TRBJ2-3,14,TRBV7-9,-,CASSLALFADTQYF,TGTGCCAGCAGCTTAGCACTTTTCGCAGATACGCAGTATTTT
TRBD1,TRBJ2-7,15,TRBV10-3,-,CAISESQGASYEQYF,TGTGCCATCAGTGAGTCACAGGGGGCCTCCTACGAGCAGTACTTC
TRBD2,TRBJ2-2,17,TRBV28,many,CASSLLASGSATGELFF,TGTGCCAGCAGTTTATTGGCCAGCGGGAGCGCCACCGGGGAGCTGTTTTTT
-,TRBJ2-5,12,TRBV11-2,few,CASSLQVTTQYF,TGTGCCAGCAGCTTACAAGTTACGACCCAGTACTTC
TRBD1,TRBJ1-1,15,TRBV7-9,few,CASRFSGTGNTEAFF,TGTGCCAGCAGATTCTCAGGGACAGGAAACACTGAAGCTTTCTTT
TRBD1,TRBJ1-1,14,TRBV7-2,-,CASSSDRGGTEAFF,TGTGCCAGCAGCTCGGACAGGGGGGGCACTGAAGCTTTCTTT
-,TRBJ2-7,11,TRBV10-2,many,CASSAQYEQYF,TGCGCCAGCAGTGCACAATACGAGCAGTACTTC
-,TRBJ2-1,13,TRBV28,-,CASLQPLNNEQFF,TGTGCCAGCCTCCAGCCCTTAAACAATGAGCAGTTCTTC
TRBD1,TRBJ1-5,15,TRBV20-1,many,CSAPVERGLRQPQHF,TGCAGTGCTCCGGTGGAGAGGGGGCTTCGACAGCCCCAGCATTTT
-,TRBJ2-1,16,TRBV5-1,-,CASSSSSGQPGNEQFF,TGCGCCAGCAGCAGCAGTAGCGGCCAGCCAGGCAATGAGCAGTTCTTC
TRBD2,TRBJ2-1,14,TRBV5-1,-,CASVAGGFYNEQFF,TGCGCCAGCGTAGCGGGAGGGTTCTACAATGAGCAGTTCTTC
TRBD2,TRBJ2-5,16,TRBV13,-,CASSPRLAGLQETQYF,TGTGCCAGCAGTCCGAGACTAGCGGGCTTACAAGAGACCCAGTACTTC
TRBD2,TRBJ2-1,15,TRBV4-1,few,CASSQVTSGYNEQFF,TGCGCCAGCAGCCAAGTGACTAGCGGCTACAATGAGCAGTTCTTC
-,TRBJ1-1,12,TRBV2,few,CASRTSNTEAFF,TGTGCCAGCAGGACATCGAACACTGAAGCTTTCTTT
-,TRBJ1-4,15,TRBV7-9,-,CASSREGAQNEKLFF,TGTGCCAGCAGCCGAGAAGGGGCCCAGAATGAAAAACTGTTTTTT
-,TRBJ1-1,14,TRBV28,few,CASSGSLVDTEAFF,TGTGCCAGCAGCGGCTCGTTGGTGGACACTGAAGCTTTCTTT
TRBD2,TRBJ2-7,16,TRBV3-1,few,CASSQDTSGIWYEQYF,TGTGCCAGCAGCCAAGATACTAGCGGGATTTGGTACGAGCAGTACTTC
TRBD2,TRBJ2-1,18,TRBV11-2,-,CASSYRSGTSGSYNEQFF,TGTGCCAGCAGTTATAGATCCGGGACTAGCGGGAGTTACAATGAGCAGTTCTTC
-,TRBJ2-7,15,TRBV28,few,CASSEAIEGQYEQYF,TGTGCCAGCAGCGAAGCCATAGAGGGGCAATACGAGCAGTACTTC
-,TRBJ1-5,14,TRBV6-1,many,CASSPVESNQPQHF,TGTGCCAGCAGCCCCGTAGAGAGCAATCAGCCCCAGCATTTT